This passage covers 3 T cell receptor beta chains from one sample sequenced in a study of blood T cells in healthy people across ages. The use of a sample-barcoded 5' primer and a J-beta primer mix characterized a second PCR of about 7 to 12 cycles. TCRdb re-analysed the 5' RACE reads in MiXCR, keeping a single row per CDR3 protein. Of roughly 650,000 distinct CDR3 sequences listed, 32% are singletons. Sequenced sample: blood. These receptors came from an elderly woman in good health.

Comments on this clonotype: Germline and junction disagree at one end, which may indicate a read error. The J gene is TRBJ2-3, the V gene TRBV12-3 or TRBV12-4; D not certain. CDR3 length equals 14 residues. CDR3 residues: CASTTGVGADTQYF. The CDR3 coding sequence is TGTGCCAGCACCACTGGAGTGGGTGCAGATACGCAATATTTT.

This clonotype showed up just a few times. The chain uses TRBV29-1 and TRBJ1-1, with a weak D call TRBD1 (5 bases). The CDR3 sequence is 13 residues long. V was cut by 7 bases and J by 1 base, with 13 bases left in between. The germline CDR1 and CDR2 sequences are SQVTM and ANQGSEA. As DNA, the CDR3 is TGCAGCGGGAGGGAGACAGCGAACACTGAAGCTTTCTTT. Translation: CSGRETANTEAFF.

This clonotype appeared a few times. This chain connects TRBV3-1 to TRBJ1-4, with TRBD1 identical over 8 bases. This CDR3 comprises 15 residues. Germline CDR1 is LGHDT and CDR2 is YNNKEL (reference sequence). With V trimmed by 1 base and J by 8 bases, 6 bases remained unmatched. CDR3 sequence: CASSQARTGREKLFF. CDR3 in DNA: TGTGCCAGCAGCCAAGCTAGGACAGGGAGAGAAAAACTGTTTTTT.